What follows describes a single T cell receptor (beta chain). The entry originates in a study of T cells expressing NK-cell markers. Study summary: HCMV seropositivity marked most of the eight sequenced donors; one was seronegative.

Using the 5' RACE reads, TCRdb records one entry per CDR3 protein without DNA. This listing includes around 470,000 distinct CDR3 sequences. Sequenced sample: blood T cells: a sorted CD56 or NKG2C T cell subset, CD4+ or CD8+ T cells, or bulk PBMC T cells (not recorded which). The clonotype originates from a woman in her 50s in good health.

CDR3 protein: CASSQERVAATETQYF. The chain uses TRBV7-2 and TRBJ2-5; as DNA is missing, the TRBD2 call by TCRdb cannot be tested. CDR1 and CDR2 (germline): SGHTA, FQGNSA. CDR3 length equals 16 residues.